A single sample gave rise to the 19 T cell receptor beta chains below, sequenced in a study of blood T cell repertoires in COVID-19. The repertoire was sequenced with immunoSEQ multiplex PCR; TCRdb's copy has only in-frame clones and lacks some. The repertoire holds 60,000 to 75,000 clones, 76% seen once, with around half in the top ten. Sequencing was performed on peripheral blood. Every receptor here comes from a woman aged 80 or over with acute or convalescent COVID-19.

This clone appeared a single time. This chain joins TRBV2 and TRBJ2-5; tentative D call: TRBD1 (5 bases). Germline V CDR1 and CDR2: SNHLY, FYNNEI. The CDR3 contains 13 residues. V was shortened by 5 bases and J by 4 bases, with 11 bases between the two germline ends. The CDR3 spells CASSYRLGETQYF. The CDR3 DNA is TGTGCCAGCAGTTACAGGTTGGGAGAGACCCAGTACTTC.

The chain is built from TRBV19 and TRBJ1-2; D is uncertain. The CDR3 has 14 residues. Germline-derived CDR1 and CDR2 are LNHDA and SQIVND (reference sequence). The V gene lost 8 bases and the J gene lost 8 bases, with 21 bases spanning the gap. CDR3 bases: TGTGCCAGTGGAAACCCCCGGGAACCGCGGGGCTACACCTTC. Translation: CASGNPREPRGYTF.

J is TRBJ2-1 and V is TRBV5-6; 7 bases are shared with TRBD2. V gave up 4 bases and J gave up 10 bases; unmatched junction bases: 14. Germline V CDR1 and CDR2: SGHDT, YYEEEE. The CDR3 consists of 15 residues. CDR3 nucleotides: TGTGCCAGCAGCAGGGAGGGACTATTTGGCGTGGAGCAGTTCTTC. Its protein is CASSREGLFGVEQFF.

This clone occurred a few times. The CDR3 loop reads CASSPKSKKPGGKDEQFF. In nucleotides, the CDR3 is TGTGCCAGCAGCCCCAAATCTAAAAAGCCAGGGGGCAAGGATGAGCAGTTCTTC. The V gene is TRBV3-1 (or the pseudogene TRBV3-2), the J gene TRBJ2-1; 8 positions agree with TRBD1. V lost 4 bases to trimming and J lost 8 bases; unmatched junction nucleotides: 19. Germline loops: CDR1 LGHDT, CDR2 YNNKEL (reference sequence). The CDR3 length is 18 residues.

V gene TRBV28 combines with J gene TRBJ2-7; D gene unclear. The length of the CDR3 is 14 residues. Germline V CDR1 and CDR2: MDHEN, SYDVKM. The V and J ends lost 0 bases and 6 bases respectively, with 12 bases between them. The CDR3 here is CASSLWRKSPEQYF. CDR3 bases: TGTGCCAGCAGTTTATGGCGAAAGAGCCCCGAGCAGTACTTC.

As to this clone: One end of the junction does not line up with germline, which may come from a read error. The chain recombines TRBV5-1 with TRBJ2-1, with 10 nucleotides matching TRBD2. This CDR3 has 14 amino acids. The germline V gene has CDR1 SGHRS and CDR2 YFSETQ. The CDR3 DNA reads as TGCACCAGCACACTAGCGGGATATGTCGATGAGCAGTTCTTC. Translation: CTSTLAGYVDEQFF.

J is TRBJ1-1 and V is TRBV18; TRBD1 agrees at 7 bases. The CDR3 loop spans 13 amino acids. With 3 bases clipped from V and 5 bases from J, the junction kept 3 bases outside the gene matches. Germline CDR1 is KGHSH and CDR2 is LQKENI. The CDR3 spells CASSPDRETEAFF. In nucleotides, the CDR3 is TGTGCCAGCTCACCTGACAGGGAGACTGAAGCTTTCTTT.

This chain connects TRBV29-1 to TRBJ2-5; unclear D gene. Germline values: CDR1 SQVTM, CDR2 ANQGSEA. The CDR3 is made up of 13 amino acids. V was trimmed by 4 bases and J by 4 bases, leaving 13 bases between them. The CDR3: CSVVTRVGETQYF. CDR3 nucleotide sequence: TGCAGCGTTGTCACCCGGGTGGGAGAGACCCAGTACTTC.

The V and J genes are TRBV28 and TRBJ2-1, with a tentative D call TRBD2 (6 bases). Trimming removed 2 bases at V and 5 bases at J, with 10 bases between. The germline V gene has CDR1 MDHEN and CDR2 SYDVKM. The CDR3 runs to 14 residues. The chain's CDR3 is CASSLVAGNNEQFF. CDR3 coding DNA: TGTGCCAGCAGTTTAGTCGCGGGGAACAATGAGCAGTTCTTC.

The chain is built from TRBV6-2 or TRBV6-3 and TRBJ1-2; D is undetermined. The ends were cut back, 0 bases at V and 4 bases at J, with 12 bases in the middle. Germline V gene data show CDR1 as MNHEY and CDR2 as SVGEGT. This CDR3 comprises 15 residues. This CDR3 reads CASSYSQAVGYGYTF. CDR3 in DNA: TGTGCCAGCAGTTACTCCCAGGCCGTCGGCTATGGCTACACCTTC.

CDR3 DNA sequence: TGTGCCAGCAGCCAAGATTTTGTGGGACAGGGGATGGGCTACACCTTC. Protein: CASSQDFVGQGMGYTF. The V call is TRBV4-2, the J call TRBJ1-2; 10 bases are shared with TRBD1. Germline loops: CDR1 LGHNA, CDR2 YNFKEQ. Trimming took 0 bases from V and 8 from J; bases not matched to a gene: 9. CDR3 length equals 16 residues.

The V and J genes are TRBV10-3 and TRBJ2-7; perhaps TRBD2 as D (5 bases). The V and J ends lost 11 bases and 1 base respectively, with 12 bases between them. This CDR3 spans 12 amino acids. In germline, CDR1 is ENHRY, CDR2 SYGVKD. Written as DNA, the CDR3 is TGTGCCGCGCACGGGAATTCCTACGAGCAGTACTTC. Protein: CAAHGNSYEQYF.

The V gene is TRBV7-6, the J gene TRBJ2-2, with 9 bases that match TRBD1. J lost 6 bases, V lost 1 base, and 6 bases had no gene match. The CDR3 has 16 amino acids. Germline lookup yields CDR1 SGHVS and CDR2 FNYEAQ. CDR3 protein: CASSLGTGVMAGELFF. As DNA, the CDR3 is TGTGCCAGCAGCTTAGGGACAGGGGTGATGGCCGGGGAGCTGTTTTTT.

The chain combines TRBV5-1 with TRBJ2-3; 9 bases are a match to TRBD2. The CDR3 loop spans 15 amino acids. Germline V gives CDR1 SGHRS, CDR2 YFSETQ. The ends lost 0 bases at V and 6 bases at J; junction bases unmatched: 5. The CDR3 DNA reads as TGCGCCAGCAGCTTGGATAGCGGGAGTCGGGATACGCAGTATTTT. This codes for CASSLDSGSRDTQYF.

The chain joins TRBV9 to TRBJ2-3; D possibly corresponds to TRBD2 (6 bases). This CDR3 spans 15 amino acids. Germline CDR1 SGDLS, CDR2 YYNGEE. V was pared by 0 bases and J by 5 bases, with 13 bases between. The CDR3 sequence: CASSVGRAGGDTQYF. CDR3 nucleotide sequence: TGTGCCAGCAGCGTAGGGAGGGCCGGGGGAGATACGCAGTATTTT.

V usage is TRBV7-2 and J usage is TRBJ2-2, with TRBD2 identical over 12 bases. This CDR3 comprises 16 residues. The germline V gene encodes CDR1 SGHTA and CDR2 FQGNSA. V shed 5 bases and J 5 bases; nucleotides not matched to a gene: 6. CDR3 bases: TGTGCCAGCAGCCCGACTAGCGGGAGAACTACCGGGGAGCTGTTTTTT. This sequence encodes CASSPTSGRTTGELFF.

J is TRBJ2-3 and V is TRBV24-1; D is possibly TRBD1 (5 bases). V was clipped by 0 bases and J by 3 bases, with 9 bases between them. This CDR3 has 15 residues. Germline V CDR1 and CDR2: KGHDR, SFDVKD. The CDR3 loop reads CATSDLKGLTDTQYF. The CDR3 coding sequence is TGTGCCACCAGTGATTTGAAGGGGCTGACAGATACGCAGTATTTT.

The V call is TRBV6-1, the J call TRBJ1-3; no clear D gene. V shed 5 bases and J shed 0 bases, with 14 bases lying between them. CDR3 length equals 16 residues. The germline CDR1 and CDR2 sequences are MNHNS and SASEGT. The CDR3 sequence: CASSQGRPSSGNTIYF. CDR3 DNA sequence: TGTGCCAGCAGTCAAGGGAGACCCAGCTCTGGAAACACCATATATTTT.

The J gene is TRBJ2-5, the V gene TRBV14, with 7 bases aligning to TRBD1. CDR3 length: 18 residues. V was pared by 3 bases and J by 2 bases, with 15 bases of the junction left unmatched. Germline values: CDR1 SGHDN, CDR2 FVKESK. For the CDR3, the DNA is TGTGCCAGCAGCCACTTGGATGGGAACAGGGGCTTTCAAGAGACCCAGTACTTC. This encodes CASSHLDGNRGFQETQYF.